The 2 T cell receptor beta chains given below trace back to one sample, sequenced in a study of blood T cell repertoires in COVID-19. Some clones are missing from TCRdb's copy, which holds only in-frame ones; the method was immunoSEQ multiplex PCR. The sample comprises roughly 100,000 clones, 75% to 85% of which are singletons, and around a tenth rests with the top ten. Sequencing was performed on peripheral blood. Receptors originate from a woman in her seventies with acute or convalescent COVID-19.

This chain links TRBV4-3 with TRBJ2-7; 8 bases line up with TRBD1. CDR1 and CDR2 from the germline V gene are LGHNA and YSLEER. The CDR3 has 14 amino acids. Unmatched junction bases numbered 5, after V lost 5 bases and J lost 2 bases. The CDR3 nucleotides are TGCGCCAGCAGCTTCGACAGGGGAGCCTACGAGCAGTACTTC. Translation: CASSFDRGAYEQYF.

The chain uses TRBV29-1 and TRBJ2-3, with TRBD2 as a possible D gene (5 bases). CDR1 SQVTM and CDR2 ANQGSEA come from the germline V gene. This CDR3 has 13 amino acids. Trimming took off 0 bases at V and 4 bases at J, with 8 bases between the two ends. In nucleotides, the CDR3 is TGCAGCGTTGAAGAACCCGGGGCAGATACGCAGTATTTT. Translated, it gives CSVEEPGADTQYF.